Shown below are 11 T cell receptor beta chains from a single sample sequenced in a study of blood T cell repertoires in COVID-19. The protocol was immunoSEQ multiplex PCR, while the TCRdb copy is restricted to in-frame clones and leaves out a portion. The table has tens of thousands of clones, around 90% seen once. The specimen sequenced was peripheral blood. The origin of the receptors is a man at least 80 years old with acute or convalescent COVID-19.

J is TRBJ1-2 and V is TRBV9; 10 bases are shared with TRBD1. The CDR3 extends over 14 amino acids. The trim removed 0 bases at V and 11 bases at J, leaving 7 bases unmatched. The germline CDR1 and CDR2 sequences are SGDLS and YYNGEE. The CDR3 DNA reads TGTGCCAGCAGCGTAGCCGGGACAGGGGTATCGTACACCTTC. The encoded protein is CASSVAGTGVSYTF.

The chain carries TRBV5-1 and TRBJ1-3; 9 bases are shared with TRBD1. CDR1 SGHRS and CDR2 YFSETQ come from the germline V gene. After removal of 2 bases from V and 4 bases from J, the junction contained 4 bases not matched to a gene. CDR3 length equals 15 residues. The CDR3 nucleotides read TGCGCCAGCAGCTTACAGGGGGCTCCCGGAAACACCATATATTTT. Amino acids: CASSLQGAPGNTIYF.

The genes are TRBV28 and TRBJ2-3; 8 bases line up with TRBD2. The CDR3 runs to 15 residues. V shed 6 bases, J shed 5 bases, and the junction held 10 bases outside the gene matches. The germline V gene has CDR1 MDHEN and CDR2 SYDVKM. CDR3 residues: CASSAAGGEKDTQYF. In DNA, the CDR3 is TGTGCCAGCAGCGCGGCGGGGGGCGAGAAAGATACGCAGTATTTT.

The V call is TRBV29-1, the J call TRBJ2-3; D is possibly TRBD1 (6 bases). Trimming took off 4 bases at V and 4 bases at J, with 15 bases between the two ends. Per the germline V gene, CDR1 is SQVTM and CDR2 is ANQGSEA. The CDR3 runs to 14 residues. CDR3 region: CSVGKGTPSDTQYF. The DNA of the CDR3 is TGCAGCGTTGGAAAGGGGACACCCTCAGATACGCAGTATTTT.

CDR3 DNA sequence: TGCGCCAGCAGCTTGGATACAGGGCGTGGTTCACCCCTCCACTTT. Translation gives CASSLDTGRGSPLHF. The rearrangement joins TRBV5-1 to TRBJ1-6; D is possibly TRBD1 (6 bases). Trimming pared 0 bases from V and 9 bases from J, leaving 13 bases between. CDR1 is SGHRS and CDR2 is YFSETQ in the germline V gene. This CDR3 spans 15 amino acids.

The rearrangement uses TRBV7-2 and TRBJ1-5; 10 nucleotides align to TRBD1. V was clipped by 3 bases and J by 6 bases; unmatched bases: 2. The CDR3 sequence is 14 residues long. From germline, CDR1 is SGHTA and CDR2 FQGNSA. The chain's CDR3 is CASSFRQGAQPQHF. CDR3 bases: TGTGCCAGCAGCTTTCGACAGGGGGCTCAGCCCCAGCATTTT.

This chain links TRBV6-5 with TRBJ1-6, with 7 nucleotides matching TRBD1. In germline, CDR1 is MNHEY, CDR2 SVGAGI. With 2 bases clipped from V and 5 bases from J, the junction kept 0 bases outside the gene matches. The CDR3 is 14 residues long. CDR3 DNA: TGTGCCAGCAGTTACGGGACAGATAATTCACCCCTCCACTTT. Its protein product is CASSYGTDNSPLHF.

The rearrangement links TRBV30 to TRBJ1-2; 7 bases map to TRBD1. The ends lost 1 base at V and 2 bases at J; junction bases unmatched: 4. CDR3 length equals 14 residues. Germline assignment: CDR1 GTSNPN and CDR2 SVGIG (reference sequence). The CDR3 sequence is CAWSDGTANYGYTF. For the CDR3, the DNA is TGTGCCTGGAGTGACGGGACAGCCAACTATGGCTACACCTTC.

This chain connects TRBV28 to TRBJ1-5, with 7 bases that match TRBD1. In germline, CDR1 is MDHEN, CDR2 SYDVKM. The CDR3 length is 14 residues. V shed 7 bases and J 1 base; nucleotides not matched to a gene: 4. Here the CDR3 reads CASISQGSNQPQHF. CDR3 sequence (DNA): TGTGCCAGCATATCACAGGGGAGCAATCAGCCCCAGCATTTT.

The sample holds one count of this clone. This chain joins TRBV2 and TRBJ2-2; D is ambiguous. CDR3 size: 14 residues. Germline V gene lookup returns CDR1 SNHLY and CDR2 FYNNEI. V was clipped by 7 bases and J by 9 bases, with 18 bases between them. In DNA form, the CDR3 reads TGTGCCAGCAAGGTGGGCCACGGTCCTAGGGAGCTGTTTTTT. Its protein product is CASKVGHGPRELFF.

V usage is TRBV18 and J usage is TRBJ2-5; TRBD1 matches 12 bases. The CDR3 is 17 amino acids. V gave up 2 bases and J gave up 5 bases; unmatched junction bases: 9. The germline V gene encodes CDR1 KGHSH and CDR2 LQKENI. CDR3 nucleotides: TGTGCCAGCTCACCAAATCCCGGGACAGGGGGCCAGGAGACCCAGTACTTC. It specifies CASSPNPGTGGQETQYF.